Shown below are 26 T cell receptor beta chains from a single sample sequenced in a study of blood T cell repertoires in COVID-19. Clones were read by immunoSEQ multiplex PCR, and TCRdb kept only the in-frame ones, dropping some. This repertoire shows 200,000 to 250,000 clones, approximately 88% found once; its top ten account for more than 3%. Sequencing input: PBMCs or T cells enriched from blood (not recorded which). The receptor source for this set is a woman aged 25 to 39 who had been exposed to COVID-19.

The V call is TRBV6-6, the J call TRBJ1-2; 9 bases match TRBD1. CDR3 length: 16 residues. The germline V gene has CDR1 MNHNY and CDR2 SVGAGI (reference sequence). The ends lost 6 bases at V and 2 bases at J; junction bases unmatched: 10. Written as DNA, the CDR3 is TGTGCCAGCAGGGCTGGACAGGGGAACCCCAACTATGGCTACACCTTC. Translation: CASRAGQGNPNYGYTF.

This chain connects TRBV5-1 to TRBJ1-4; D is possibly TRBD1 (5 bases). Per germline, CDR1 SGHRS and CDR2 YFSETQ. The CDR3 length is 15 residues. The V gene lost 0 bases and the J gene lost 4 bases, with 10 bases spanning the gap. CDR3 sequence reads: CASSLVGAGNEKLFF. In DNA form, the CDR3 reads TGCGCCAGCAGCTTGGTAGGGGCAGGTAATGAAAAACTGTTTTTT.

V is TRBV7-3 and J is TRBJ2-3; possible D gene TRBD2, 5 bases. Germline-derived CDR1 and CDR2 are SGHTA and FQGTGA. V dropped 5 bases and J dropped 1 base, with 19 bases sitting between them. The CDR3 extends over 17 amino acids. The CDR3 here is CASSPFAGGGRTDTQYF. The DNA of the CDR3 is TGTGCCAGCAGCCCTTTCGCCGGCGGAGGCCGCACAGATACGCAGTATTTT.

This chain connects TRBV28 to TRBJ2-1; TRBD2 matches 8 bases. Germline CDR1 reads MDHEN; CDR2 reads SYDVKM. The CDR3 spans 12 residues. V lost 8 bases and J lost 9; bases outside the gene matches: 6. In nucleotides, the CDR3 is TGTGCCAGCCGAGCGGGAGTGGGTGAGCAGTTCTTC. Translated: CASRAGVGEQFF.

The CDR3 is CASSWGGRGPTNYGYTF. In DNA, the CDR3 is TGCGCCAGCAGCTGGGGGGGCCGGGGGCCGACTAACTATGGCTACACCTTC. The J gene is TRBJ1-2, the V gene TRBV5-1, with D tentatively TRBD1 (6 bases). CDR3 size: 17 residues. V gave up 3 bases and J gave up 0 bases, with 18 bases separating them. The germline V gene encodes CDR1 SGHRS and CDR2 YFSETQ. Combining the CDR3 with reference TRBV5-1 and TRBJ1-2 gives the whole variable domain KAGVTQTPRYLIKTRGQQVTLSCSPISGHRSVSWYQQTPGQGLQFLFEYFSETQRNKGNFPGRFSGRQFSNSRSEMNVSTLELGDSALYLCASSWGGRGPTNYGYTFGSGTRLTVV.

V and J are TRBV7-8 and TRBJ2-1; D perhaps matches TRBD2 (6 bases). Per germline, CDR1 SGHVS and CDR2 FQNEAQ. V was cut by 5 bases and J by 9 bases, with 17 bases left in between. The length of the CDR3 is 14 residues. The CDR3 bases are TGTGCCAGCAGCCGAAGACCTCTAGCGATTGAGCAGTTCTTC. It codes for CASSRRPLAIEQFF. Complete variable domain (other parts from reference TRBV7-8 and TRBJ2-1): GAGVSQSPRYKVAKRGQDVALRCDPISGHVSLFWYQQALGQGPEFLTYFQNEAQLDKSGLPSDRFFAERPEGSVSTLKIQRTQQEDSAVYLCASSRRPLAIEQFFGPGTRLTVL.

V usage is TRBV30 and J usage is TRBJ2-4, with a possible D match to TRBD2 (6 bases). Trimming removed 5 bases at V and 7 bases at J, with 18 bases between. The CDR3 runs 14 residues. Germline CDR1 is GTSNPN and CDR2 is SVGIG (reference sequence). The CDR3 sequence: CAWGGDSGRNIQYF. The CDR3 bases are TGTGCCTGGGGGGGAGATAGCGGAAGGAACATTCAGTACTTC.

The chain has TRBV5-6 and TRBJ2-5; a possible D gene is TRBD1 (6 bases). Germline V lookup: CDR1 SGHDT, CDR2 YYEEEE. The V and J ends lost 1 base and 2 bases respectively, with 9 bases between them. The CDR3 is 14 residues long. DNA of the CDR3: TGTGCCAGCAGCTTGTTAGGACAGCAAGAGACCCAGTACTTC. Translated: CASSLLGQQETQYF.

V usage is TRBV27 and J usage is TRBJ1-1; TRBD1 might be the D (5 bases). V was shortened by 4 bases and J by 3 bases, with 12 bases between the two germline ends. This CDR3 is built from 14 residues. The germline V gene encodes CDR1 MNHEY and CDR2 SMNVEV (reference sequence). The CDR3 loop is CASSWSGVDTEAFF. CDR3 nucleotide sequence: TGTGCCAGCAGTTGGTCGGGGGTCGACACTGAAGCTTTCTTT.

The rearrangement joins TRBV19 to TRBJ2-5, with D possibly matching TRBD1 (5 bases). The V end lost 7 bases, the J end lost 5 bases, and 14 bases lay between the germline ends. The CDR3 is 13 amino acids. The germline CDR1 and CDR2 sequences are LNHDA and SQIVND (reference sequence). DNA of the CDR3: TGTGCCAGTAACCCCTCAGGGTTGGAGACCCAGTACTTC. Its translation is CASNPSGLETQYF.

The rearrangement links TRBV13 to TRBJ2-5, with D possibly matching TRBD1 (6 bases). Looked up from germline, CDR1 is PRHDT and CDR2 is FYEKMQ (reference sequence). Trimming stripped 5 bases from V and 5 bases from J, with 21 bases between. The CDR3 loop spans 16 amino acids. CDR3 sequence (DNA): TGTGCCAGCAGCCTCCTGGGTAGGACAGACGGGGAGACCCAGTACTTC. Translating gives CASSLLGRTDGETQYF.

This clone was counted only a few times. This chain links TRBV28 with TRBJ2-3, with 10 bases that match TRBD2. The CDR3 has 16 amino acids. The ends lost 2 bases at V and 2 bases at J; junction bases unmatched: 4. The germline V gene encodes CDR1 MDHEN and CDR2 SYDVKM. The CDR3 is CASSLGGLAATDTQYF. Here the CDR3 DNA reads TGTGCCAGCAGTTTAGGAGGACTAGCGGCCACAGATACGCAGTATTTT. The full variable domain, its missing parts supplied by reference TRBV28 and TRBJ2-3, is DVKVTQSSRYLVKRTGEKVFLECVQDMDHENMFWYRQDPGLGLRLIYFSYDVKMKEKGDIPEGYSVSREKKERFSLILESASTNQTSMYLCASSLGGLAATDTQYFGPGTRLTVL.

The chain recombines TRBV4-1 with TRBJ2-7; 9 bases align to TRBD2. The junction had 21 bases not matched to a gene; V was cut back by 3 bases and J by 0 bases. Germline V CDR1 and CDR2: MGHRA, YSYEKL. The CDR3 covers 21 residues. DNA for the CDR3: TGCGCCAGCAGCCAGGAGGGTTGGAATAGCGGGAGAGTGGGCCTCTCCTACGAGCAGTACTTC. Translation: CASSQEGWNSGRVGLSYEQYF.

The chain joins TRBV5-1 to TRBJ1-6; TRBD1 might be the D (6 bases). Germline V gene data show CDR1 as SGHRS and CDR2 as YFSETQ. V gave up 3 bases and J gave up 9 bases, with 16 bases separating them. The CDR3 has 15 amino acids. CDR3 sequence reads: CASSSKQGGFSPLHF. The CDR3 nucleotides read TGCGCCAGCAGCTCCAAACAGGGTGGATTTTCACCCCTCCACTTT. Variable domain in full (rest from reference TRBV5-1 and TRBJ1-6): KAGVTQTPRYLIKTRGQQVTLSCSPISGHRSVSWYQQTPGQGLQFLFEYFSETQRNKGNFPGRFSGRQFSNSRSEMNVSTLELGDSALYLCASSSKQGGFSPLHFGNGTRLTVT.

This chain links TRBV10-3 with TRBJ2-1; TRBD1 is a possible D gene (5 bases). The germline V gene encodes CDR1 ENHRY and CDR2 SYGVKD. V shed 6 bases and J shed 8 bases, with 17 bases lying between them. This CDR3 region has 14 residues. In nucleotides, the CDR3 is TGTGCCATCAGATCTCCAGGGTTTATGGATGAGCAGTTCTTC. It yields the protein CAIRSPGFMDEQFF.

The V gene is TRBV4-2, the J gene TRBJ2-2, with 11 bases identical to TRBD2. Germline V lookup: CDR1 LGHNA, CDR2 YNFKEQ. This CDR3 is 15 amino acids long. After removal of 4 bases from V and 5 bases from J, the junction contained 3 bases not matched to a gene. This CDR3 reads CASSPGLADTGELFF. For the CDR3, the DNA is TGTGCCAGCAGCCCGGGACTAGCGGATACCGGGGAGCTGTTTTTT.

The chain's CDR3 is CASSLYVSGGTDGLGYTF. The CDR3 DNA reads as TGTGCCAGCAGCTTGTACGTTTCAGGAGGGACGGACGGGTTGGGCTACACCTTC. The gene calls are TRBV5-5 and TRBJ1-2; D might be TRBD1 (5 bases). In germline, CDR1 is SGHKS, CDR2 YYEKEE (reference sequence). Trimming took 1 base from V and 8 from J, leaving 27 bases between them. The CDR3 is 18 amino acids.

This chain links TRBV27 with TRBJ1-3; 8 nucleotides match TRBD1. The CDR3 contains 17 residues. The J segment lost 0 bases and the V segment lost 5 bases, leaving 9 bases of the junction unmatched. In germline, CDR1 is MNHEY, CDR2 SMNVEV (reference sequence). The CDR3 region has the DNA TGTGCCAGCAGTCTAGCCAGCGGGACAGGCTCTGGAAACACCATATATTTT. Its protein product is CASSLASGTGSGNTIYF.

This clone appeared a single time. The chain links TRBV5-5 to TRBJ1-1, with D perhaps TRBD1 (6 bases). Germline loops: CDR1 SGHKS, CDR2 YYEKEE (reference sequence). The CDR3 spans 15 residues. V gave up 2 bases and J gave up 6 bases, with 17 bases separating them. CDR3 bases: TGTGCCAGCAGCTTAACAGGGAATGGGATACCTGAAGCTTTCTTT. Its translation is CASSLTGNGIPEAFF.

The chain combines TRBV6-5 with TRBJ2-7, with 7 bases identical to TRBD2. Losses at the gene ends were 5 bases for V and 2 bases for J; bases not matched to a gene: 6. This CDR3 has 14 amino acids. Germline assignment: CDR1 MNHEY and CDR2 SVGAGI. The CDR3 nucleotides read TGTGCCAGCAGTCCCTCTAGCGGTACCTACGAGCAGTACTTC. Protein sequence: CASSPSSGTYEQYF.

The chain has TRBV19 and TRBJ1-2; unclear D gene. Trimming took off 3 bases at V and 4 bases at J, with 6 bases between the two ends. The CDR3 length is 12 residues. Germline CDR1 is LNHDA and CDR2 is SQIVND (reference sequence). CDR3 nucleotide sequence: TGTGCCAGTAGTATGGCAGGCTATGGCTACACCTTC. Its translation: CASSMAGYGYTF.

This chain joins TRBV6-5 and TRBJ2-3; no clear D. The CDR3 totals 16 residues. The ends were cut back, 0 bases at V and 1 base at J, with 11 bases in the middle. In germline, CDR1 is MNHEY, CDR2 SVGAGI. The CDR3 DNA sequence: TGTGCCAGCAGTTACTCTCCCCTCGAGGGCACAGATACGCAGTATTTT. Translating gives CASSYSPLEGTDTQYF.

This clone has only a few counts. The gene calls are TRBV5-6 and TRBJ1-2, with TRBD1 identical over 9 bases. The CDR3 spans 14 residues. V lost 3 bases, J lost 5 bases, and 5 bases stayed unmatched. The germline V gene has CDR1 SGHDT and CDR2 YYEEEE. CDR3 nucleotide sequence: TGTGCCAGCAGCTCGGACAGGGGACAATATGGCTACACCTTC. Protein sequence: CASSSDRGQYGYTF.

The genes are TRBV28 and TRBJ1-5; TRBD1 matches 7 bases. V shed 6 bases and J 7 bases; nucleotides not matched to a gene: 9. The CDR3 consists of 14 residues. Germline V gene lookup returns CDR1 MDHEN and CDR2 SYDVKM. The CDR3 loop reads CASSPRQGGQPQHF. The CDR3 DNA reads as TGTGCCAGCAGCCCCAGACAGGGAGGACAGCCCCAGCATTTT.

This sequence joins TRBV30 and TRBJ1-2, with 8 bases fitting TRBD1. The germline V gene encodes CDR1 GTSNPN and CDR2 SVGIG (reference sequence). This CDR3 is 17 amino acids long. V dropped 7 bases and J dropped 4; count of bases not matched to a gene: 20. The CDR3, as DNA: TGTGCCTTGCCCCTTCCAGGACAGGGTTTCCGAGGCTATGGCTACACCTTC. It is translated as CALPLPGQGFRGYGYTF.

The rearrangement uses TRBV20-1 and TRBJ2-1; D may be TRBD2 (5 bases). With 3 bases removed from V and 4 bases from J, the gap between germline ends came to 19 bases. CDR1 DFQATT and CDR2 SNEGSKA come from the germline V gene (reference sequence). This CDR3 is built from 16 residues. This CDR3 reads CSASSTSPRGYNEQFF. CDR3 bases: TGCAGTGCTAGTTCCACATCGCCCAGAGGGTACAATGAGCAGTTCTTC.